Listed below are T cell receptor beta chains from one sample, sequenced in a study of blood T cell repertoires in COVID-19. Data came from immunoSEQ multiplex PCR; TCRdb stores just in-frame clones and leaves some out. The sample has 250,000 to 350,000 clones, around four fifths seen once; the top ten hold around 4.1%. The sample taken for sequencing was peripheral blood. The receptors come from a woman in her fifties or sixties with active or convalescent COVID-19. Both conserved end residues are part of each CDR3. Only some rows state a clone size, as once, few, many or a class for expanded clones.

>NA|TRBV28
CASSLGQARQFF
>NA|TRBV5-1
CASRRGPGERNTQYF
>NA|TRBV27
CASSAGLAGDTQYF
>NA|TRBV7-2
CASSLSQGIGYGYTF
>NA|TRBV9
CASSVESGQGTEAFF
>NA|TRBV3-1/TRBV3-2
CASRASADNSPLHF
>NA|TRBV2
CASTGTGVLETQYF
>NA|TRBV7-2
CATCRGDRVSEAFF
>NA|TRBV10-2
CASRTTGGAEQYF
>NA|TRBV6-6
CASRTGQGDVGNTIYF
>NA|TRBV11-2
CASSTVRGRGPGANVLTF
>NA|TRBV2
CASNPTGTGGYEQYF
>NA|TRBV9
CASSPGTSGMVGEQFF
>NA|TRBV18
CASSPGQGGSPLHF
>NA|TRBV28
CASHGQNTLEAFF
>NA|TRBV5-1
CASSLGTVGAANEKLFF
>NA|TRBV5-1
CASSLERGRVTEAFF
>NA|TRBV19
CASSISVWTVKNTEAFF
>NA|TRBV12-1
CASSFRLSSYNEQFF
>NA|TRBV5-8
CASSSGQLGREKLFF
>NA|TRBV21-1
CASVGDYGYTF
>once|TRBV24-1
CATSDTDQGPPDTQYF
>NA|TRBV6-1
CASSSGGNEQYF
>few|TRBV19
CASSTRTDTQYF
>NA|TRBV28
CASSPAGSGSLYEQYF
>NA|TRBV9
CASSVVGSTDTQYF